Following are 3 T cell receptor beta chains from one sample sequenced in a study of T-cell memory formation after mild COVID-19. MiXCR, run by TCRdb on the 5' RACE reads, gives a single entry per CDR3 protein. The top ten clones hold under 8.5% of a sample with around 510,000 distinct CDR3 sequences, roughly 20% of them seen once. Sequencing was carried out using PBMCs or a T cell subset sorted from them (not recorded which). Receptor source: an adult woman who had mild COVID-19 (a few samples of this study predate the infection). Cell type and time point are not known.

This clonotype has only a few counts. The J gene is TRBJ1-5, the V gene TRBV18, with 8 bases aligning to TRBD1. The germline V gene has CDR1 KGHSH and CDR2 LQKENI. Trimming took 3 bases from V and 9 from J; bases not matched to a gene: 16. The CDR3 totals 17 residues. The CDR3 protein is CASSPPDRGSEVGPQHF. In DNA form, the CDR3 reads TGTGCCAGCTCACCCCCAGACAGGGGCTCCGAGGTTGGGCCCCAGCATTTT.

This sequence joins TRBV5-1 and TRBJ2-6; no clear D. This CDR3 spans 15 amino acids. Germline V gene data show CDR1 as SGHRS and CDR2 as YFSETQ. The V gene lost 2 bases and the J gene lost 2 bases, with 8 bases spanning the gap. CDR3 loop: CASSFLPAGANVLTF. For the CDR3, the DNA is TGCGCCAGCAGCTTCTTACCAGCTGGGGCCAACGTCCTGACTTTC.

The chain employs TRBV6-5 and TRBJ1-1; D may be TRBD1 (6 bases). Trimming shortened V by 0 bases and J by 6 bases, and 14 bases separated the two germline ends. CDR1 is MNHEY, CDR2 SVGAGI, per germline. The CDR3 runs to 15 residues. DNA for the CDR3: TGTGCCAGCAGTTACTCGGCGGGACATGAACCTGAAGCTTTCTTT. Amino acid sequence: CASSYSAGHEPEAFF.